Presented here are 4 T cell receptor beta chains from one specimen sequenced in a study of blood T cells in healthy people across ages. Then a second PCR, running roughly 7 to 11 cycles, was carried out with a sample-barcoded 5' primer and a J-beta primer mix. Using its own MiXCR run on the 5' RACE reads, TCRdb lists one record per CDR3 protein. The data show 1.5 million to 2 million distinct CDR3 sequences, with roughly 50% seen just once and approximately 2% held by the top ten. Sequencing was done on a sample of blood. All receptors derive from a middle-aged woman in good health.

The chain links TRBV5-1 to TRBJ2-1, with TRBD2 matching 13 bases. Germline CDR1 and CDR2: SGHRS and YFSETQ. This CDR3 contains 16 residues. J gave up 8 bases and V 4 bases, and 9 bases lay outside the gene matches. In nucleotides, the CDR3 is TGCGCCAGCAGCACGGGACTAGCGGGGTCCGACCATGAGCAGTTCTTC. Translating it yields CASSTGLAGSDHEQFF. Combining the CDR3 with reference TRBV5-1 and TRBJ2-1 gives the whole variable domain KAGVTQTPRYLIKTRGQQVTLSCSPISGHRSVSWYQQTPGQGLQFLFEYFSETQRNKGNFPGRFSGRQFSNSRSEMNVSTLELGDSALYLCASSTGLAGSDHEQFFGPGTRLTVL.

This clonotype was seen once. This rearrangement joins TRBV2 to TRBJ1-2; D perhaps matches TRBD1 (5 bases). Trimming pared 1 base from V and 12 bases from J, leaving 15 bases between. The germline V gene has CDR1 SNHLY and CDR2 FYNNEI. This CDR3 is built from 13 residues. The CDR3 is CASSEGQGRGHTF. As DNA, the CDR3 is TGTGCCAGCAGTGAAGGGCAGGGAAGGGGCCACACCTTC. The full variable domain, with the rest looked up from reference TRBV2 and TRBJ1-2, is EPEVTQTPSHQVTQMGQEVILRCVPISNHLYFYWYRQILGQKVEFLVSFYNNEISEKSEIFDDQFSVERPDGSNFTLKIRSTKLEDSAMYFCASSEGQGRGHTFGSGTRLTVV.

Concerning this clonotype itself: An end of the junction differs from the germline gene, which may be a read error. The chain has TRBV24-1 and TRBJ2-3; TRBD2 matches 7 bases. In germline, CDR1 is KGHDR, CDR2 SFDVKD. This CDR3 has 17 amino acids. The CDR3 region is CATRDFRLAASTDTQYF. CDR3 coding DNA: TGTGCCACCCGTGATTTTCGCCTAGCGGCTAGCACAGATACGCAGTATTTT.

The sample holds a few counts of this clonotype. The CDR3 loop reads CASSEVSYNEQYF. CDR3 nucleotides: TGTGCCAGCAGTGAGGTTAGCTACAATGAGCAGTACTTC. V gene TRBV6-1 combines with J gene TRBJ2-4; D is unresolved. Germline lookup yields CDR1 MNHNS and CDR2 SASEGT. Trimming took 3 bases from V and 13 from J, leaving 16 bases between them. The CDR3 is 13 amino acids.